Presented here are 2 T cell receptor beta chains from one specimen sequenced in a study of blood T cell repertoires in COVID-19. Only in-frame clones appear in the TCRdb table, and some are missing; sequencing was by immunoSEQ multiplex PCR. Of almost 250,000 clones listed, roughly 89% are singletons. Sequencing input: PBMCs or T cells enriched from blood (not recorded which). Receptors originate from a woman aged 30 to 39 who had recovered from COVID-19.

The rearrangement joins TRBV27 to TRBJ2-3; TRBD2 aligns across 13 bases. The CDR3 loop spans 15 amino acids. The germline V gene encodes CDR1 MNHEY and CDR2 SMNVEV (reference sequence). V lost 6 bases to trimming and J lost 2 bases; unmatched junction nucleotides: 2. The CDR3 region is CASRGLAGHTDTQYF. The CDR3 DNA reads TGTGCCAGCAGGGGACTAGCGGGACACACAGATACGCAGTATTTT.

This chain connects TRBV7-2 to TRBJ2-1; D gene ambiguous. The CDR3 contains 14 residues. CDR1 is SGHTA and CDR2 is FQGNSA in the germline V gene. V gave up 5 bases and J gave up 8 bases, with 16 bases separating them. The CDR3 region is CASSISLSRDEQFF. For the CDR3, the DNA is TGTGCCAGCAGCATCTCCCTTAGCCGCGATGAGCAGTTCTTC.